This T cell receptor beta chain was sequenced in a study of blood T cell repertoires in COVID-19 (dated by TCRdb to about 2020). Context from the whole study: Samples covering the acute and convalescent phases of COVID-19 were provided by collaborators in the United States, Italy and Spain. The material from the prospective study consisted of cDNA or gDNA derived from T cells, B-cell-depleted T cells, or PBMCs. The dataset comprised deeply sampled blood TCRbeta repertoires from subjects exposed to, actively infected with, or recovered from COVID-19. The repertoires were made available in a free public database intended to serve as a resource for research on the immune response to SARS-CoV-2. Samples were obtained from the ongoing ImmuneRACE study (first 160 participants) and from over 1,000 subjects provided by 6 global collaborators. Sample metadata almost always included a de-identified subject ID, COVID-19 status, age in years and sex. HLA class I and class II types, where available, came from metadata supplied by the sample provider rather than from assay-based typing.

General study outcomes and caveats: The quantity of clinical and demographic metadata differed by source and by participant and was supplied without curation.

This clone was picked up one time. Its target antigen remains unknown. Per-base quality was not reported, and no clone a single base away is much larger than it. V and J are trimmed by 6 bases and 1 base, and the gene matches miss 8 bases of the junction. CDR1 and CDR2 (ENHRY, SYGVKD) derive from the germline V gene. Including the terminal cysteine and phenylalanine, the CDR3 comprises 16 residues. The entry retains the CDR3 DNA only, 48 bases that are in frame from base 1. In Seattle, one collaborating source enrolled patients while the infection was active and tracked those patients longitudinally over the course of disease. Each collaborating institution followed its own protocols to collect whole blood in K2EDTA tubes. For TCRbeta analysis, collaborators shipped samples as frozen whole blood, isolated PBMCs, or DNA extracted from either of those sample types. TCRbeta CDR3 regions were amplified from genomic DNA by means of the immunoSEQ Assay, a bias-controlled multiplex PCR. Regarding the original processing steps: The number of nucleated cells in each sample was estimated from the amplification of reference gene primers within the assay. Sequence reads were collapsed and filtered to measure the absolute abundance of every unique TCRbeta CDR3 rearrangement. For each sample, productive Simpson clonality was calculated as the square root of Simpson's diversity index over productive rearrangements. Here the immuneACCESS table is served through TCRdb, limited to in-frame sequences with V and J called. Missing clones are a known gap in these copies; in checked studies unresolved V genes cover under half, and the rest lacks a known reason. From that table come the V and J calls and clone size; the DNA was used to work out D and trimming. For this sample there are 150,000 or so clones; around 75% appear just once. The top ten clones comprise roughly 4.9% of the sample.

The source material was peripheral blood. This sequence originates from a woman aged 70-85 years with COVID-19, enrolled during active disease. The sequence joins TRBV10-3 to TRBJ2-3, and 9 junction bases match TRBD2. The DNA sequence is as follows: TGTGCCATCAGGCGGGGGGTAGCGGGGGGCACAGATACGCAGTATTTT. This codes for CAIRRGVAGGTDTQYF.